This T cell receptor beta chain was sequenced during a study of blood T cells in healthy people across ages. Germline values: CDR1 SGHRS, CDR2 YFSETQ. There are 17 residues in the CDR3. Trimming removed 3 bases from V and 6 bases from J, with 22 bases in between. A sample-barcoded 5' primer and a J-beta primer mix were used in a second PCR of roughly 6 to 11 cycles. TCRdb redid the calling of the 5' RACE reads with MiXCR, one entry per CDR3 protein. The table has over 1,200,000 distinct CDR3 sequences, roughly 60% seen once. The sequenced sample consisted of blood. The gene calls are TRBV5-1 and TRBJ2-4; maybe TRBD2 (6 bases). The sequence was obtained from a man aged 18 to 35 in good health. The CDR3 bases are TGCGCCAGCAGCTCCAGACCGGGACTCGCCGAGACAAACATTCAGTACTTC. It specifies CASSSRPGLAETNIQYF.